This T cell receptor beta chain was sequenced during a study of T cell clusters in autoimmune cytopenias. Whole-study context: TRB sequencing had a median 51,575 reads and about 2,500 distinct clonotypes per sample.

Germline V gives CDR1 MNHNY, CDR2 SVGAGI (reference sequence). The CDR3 sequence is 14 residues long. This clonotype counts as medium-sized by frequency. Each sample's input was roughly 230 ng genomic DNA, 35,000 to 40,000 genome equivalents. One tube held mixed TRB-A and TRB-B primer pools for touch-down PCR. TCRdb reanalyzed the multiplex PCR reads, giving one entry per CDR3 protein sequence and no DNA. This sample's clone table lists 6,000 or so distinct CDR3 sequences. This sample was shared with a second study, whose subject was T cell repertoires in aging, cancer and after chemotherapy.

The sample comprised peripheral blood. The chain couples TRBV6-6 to TRBJ2-3; TCRdb lists TRBD1, though no DNA is available to test this call. The clonotype originates from a human donor in good health. CDR3 sequence: CASSTGTGTDTQYF.